Following are 14 T cell receptor beta chains from one sample sequenced in a study of T cells expressing NK-cell markers (dated by TCRdb to the early 2020s). Libraries were made using 5' RACE. TCRdb lists the instrument as Illumina HiSeq 2000. TCRdb reprocessed the reads into one record per CDR3 protein sequence, lacking DNA. The data table for this sample lists over 120,000 distinct CDR3 sequences. Approximately 12% of the sample is held by the ten biggest clonotypes. The sequencing sample was made of blood T cells: a sorted CD56 or NKG2C T cell subset, CD4+ or CD8+ T cells, or bulk PBMC T cells (not recorded which). The origin of the receptors is a man between 18 and 35 years old in good health. Donor details come from another sample of the same person, matched by shared clones.

The CDR3 sequence is CASRRGLAGDDEQFF. V is TRBV3-1 and J is TRBJ2-1; TCRdb selects TRBD2, and the lack of DNA leaves this call unchecked. This CDR3 has 15 amino acids. Germline V gene data show CDR1 as LGHDT and CDR2 as YNNKEL (reference sequence).

The chain uses TRBV20-1 and TRBJ2-2; the D call from TCRdb, TRBD2, cannot be confirmed without DNA. CDR3 length: 14 amino acids. Germline V gene sequence: CDR1 DFQATT, CDR2 SNEGSKA (reference sequence). CDR3 region: CSASGREDTGELFF.

This chain joins TRBV12-5 and TRBJ2-1; the TRBD2 assignment by TCRdb is unverifiable without DNA. The CDR3 is 18 residues long. From germline, CDR1 is LGHNT and CDR2 FRNRAP. The CDR3 spells CASGSGTSGSGSYNEQFF.

The chain carries TRBV12-3 or TRBV12-4 and TRBJ2-1. The CDR3 totals 16 residues. CDR3 sequence reads: CASSQTGWSSYNEQFF.

This chain joins TRBV24-1 and TRBJ1-1; TCRdb lists TRBD1, though no DNA is available to test this call. The CDR3 runs to 13 residues. Germline CDR1 is KGHDR and CDR2 is SFDVKD. CDR3 amino acids: CATRQGTNTEAFF.

The chain joins TRBV7-9 to TRBJ2-1; as DNA is missing, the TRBD2 call by TCRdb cannot be tested. The length of the CDR3 is 16 residues. Germline V gene lookup returns CDR1 SEHNR and CDR2 FQNEAQ (reference sequence). Here the CDR3 reads CASSFPGTYSYNEQFF.

This chain uses TRBV6-5 with TRBJ2-1; there is no DNA to check the TCRdb D call of TRBD2. CDR3 length: 16 residues. Germline V lookup: CDR1 MNHEY, CDR2 SVGAGI. The CDR3 loop reads CASSLSPGLAGNEQFF.

The chain uses TRBV14 and TRBJ1-6; TCRdb designates TRBD1, a call that cannot be tested without DNA. CDR3 length: 15 residues. Germline values: CDR1 SGHDN, CDR2 FVKESK. This chain's CDR3 is CASSQGPGVNSPLHF.

V gene TRBV20-1 combines with J gene TRBJ2-1. The germline V gene encodes CDR1 DFQATT and CDR2 SNEGSKA (reference sequence). The CDR3 runs to 15 residues. The CDR3 sequence: CSARGLEDRFDEQFF.

This chain's CDR3 is CASEGTGRDTGELFF. This chain links TRBV6-1 with TRBJ2-2; absent DNA, TCRdb's TRBD2 call cannot be checked. The germline V gene encodes CDR1 MNHNS and CDR2 SASEGT. This CDR3 region has 15 residues.

The chain combines TRBV11-1 with TRBJ2-2; TCRdb proposes TRBD2, but this gene call is untestable without DNA. The CDR3 extends over 19 amino acids. Looked up from germline, CDR1 is SGHAT and CDR2 is FQDESV (reference sequence). CDR3 protein: CASSPAQSGTTTNTGELFF.

This chain joins TRBV29-1 and TRBJ2-3; the TRBD2 assignment by TCRdb is unverifiable without DNA. The CDR3 extends over 15 amino acids. Germline V gene lookup returns CDR1 SQVTM and CDR2 ANQGSEA. The CDR3 sequence is CSVRGRKIDPDTQYF.

The chain recombines TRBV5-6 with TRBJ2-5; TCRdb calls TRBD2, which cannot be checked without DNA. The CDR3 is 20 residues long. The germline gives CDR1 SGHDT, CDR2 YYEEEE. CDR3 amino acids: CASSLVNLDRGPGLVETQYF.

The V call is TRBV6-5, the J call TRBJ1-6; TCRdb's D call, TRBD1, is unchecked because there is no DNA. This CDR3 is built from 17 residues. The V gene's germline CDR1 is MNHEY and CDR2 SVGAGI. Here the CDR3 reads CASSYSNSQDYNSPLHF.